A selection of T cell receptor beta chains follows, all from one sample in a study of OX40 agonist ivuxolimab in advanced cancers. The table came from immunoSEQ multiplex PCR; TCRdb's copy has only in-frame clones and leaves some out. The repertoire holds tens of thousands of clones, with around 84% as singletons. The starting material was CD4+ or CD8+ T cells sorted from blood, obtained in a trial of the OX40 agonist ivuxolimab. The receptors originated from an adult with an advanced solid tumor such as melanoma, head and neck, liver or kidney cancer. Both conserved end residues are part of each CDR3. D genes are given only for firm matches. Clone sizes are given selectively: once, few, many, or a class where the clone is expanded.

j_call: TRBJ1-6; v_call: TRBV14; clone_size: few; cdr3_length: 13; d_call: NA; cdr3_aa: CASSQGQNSPLHF; cdr3_nt: TGTGCCAGCAGCCAAGGACAAAATTCACCCCTCCACTTT
j_call: TRBJ1-1; v_call: TRBV29-1; clone_size: NA; cdr3_length: 12; d_call: NA; cdr3_aa: CSVDRMNTEAFF; cdr3_nt: TGCAGCGTTGACAGGATGAACACTGAAGCTTTCTTT
j_call: TRBJ2-3; v_call: TRBV5-4; clone_size: NA; cdr3_length: 15; d_call: NA; cdr3_aa: CASSFRAAGTDTQYF; cdr3_nt: TGTGCCAGCAGCTTCAGGGCGGCAGGGACAGATACGCAGTATTTT
j_call: TRBJ1-2; v_call: TRBV6-1; clone_size: NA; cdr3_length: 15; d_call: TRBD1; cdr3_aa: CASRAGTGNNYGYTF; cdr3_nt: TGTGCCAGCAGAGCTGGGACAGGGAACAACTATGGCTACACCTTC
j_call: TRBJ1-1; v_call: TRBV27; clone_size: NA; cdr3_length: 15; d_call: NA; cdr3_aa: CASTPGGARYTEAFF; cdr3_nt: TGTGCCAGCACCCCGGGGGGGGCGAGATACACTGAAGCTTTCTTT
j_call: TRBJ1-6; v_call: TRBV28; clone_size: few; cdr3_length: 12; d_call: NA; cdr3_aa: CASSFRHSPLHF; cdr3_nt: TGTGCCAGCAGTTTTCGTCATTCACCCCTCCACTTT
j_call: TRBJ1-6; v_call: TRBV7-2; clone_size: NA; cdr3_length: 17; d_call: NA; cdr3_aa: CASRGSAGGSYNSPLHF; cdr3_nt: TGTGCCAGCAGGGGCAGCGCGGGTGGCTCCTATAATTCACCCCTCCACTTT
j_call: TRBJ1-2; v_call: TRBV13; clone_size: NA; cdr3_length: 13; d_call: TRBD1; cdr3_aa: CASSRQGYYGYTF; cdr3_nt: TGTGCCAGCAGCCGACAGGGTTACTATGGCTACACCTTC
j_call: TRBJ1-1; v_call: TRBV6-1; clone_size: once; cdr3_length: 13; d_call: NA; cdr3_aa: CASSAQVNTEAFF; cdr3_nt: TGTGCCAGCAGTGCACAGGTGAACACTGAAGCTTTCTTT
j_call: TRBJ2-3; v_call: TRBV6-1; clone_size: NA; cdr3_length: 15; d_call: NA; cdr3_aa: CASSAFQAAGDTQYF; cdr3_nt: TGTGCCAGCAGCGCATTCCAGGCTGCGGGAGATACGCAGTATTTT
j_call: TRBJ2-1; v_call: TRBV5-4; clone_size: NA; cdr3_length: 12; d_call: NA; cdr3_aa: CATSSRTAEQFF; cdr3_nt: TGTGCCACATCCTCGAGGACCGCAGAGCAGTTCTTC
j_call: TRBJ2-5; v_call: TRBV18; clone_size: NA; cdr3_length: 14; d_call: NA; cdr3_aa: CASSPPGIQETQYF; cdr3_nt: TGTGCCAGCTCACCACCCGGAATTCAGGAGACCCAGTACTTC
j_call: TRBJ2-3; v_call: TRBV5-4; clone_size: few; cdr3_length: 13; d_call: NA; cdr3_aa: CASSLDHAGTQYF; cdr3_nt: TGTGCCAGCAGCCTCGATCATGCGGGTACGCAGTATTTT
j_call: TRBJ1-1; v_call: TRBV11-2; clone_size: NA; cdr3_length: 14; d_call: TRBD1; cdr3_aa: CASSLDGQGVEAFF; cdr3_nt: TGTGCCAGCAGCTTAGATGGTCAGGGGGTTGAAGCTTTCTTT
j_call: TRBJ2-3; v_call: TRBV29-1; clone_size: NA; cdr3_length: 14; d_call: NA; cdr3_aa: CSVRQTASTDTQYF; cdr3_nt: TGCAGCGTTAGGCAGACGGCCAGCACAGATACGCAGTATTTT
j_call: TRBJ2-5; v_call: TRBV29-1; clone_size: NA; cdr3_length: 13; d_call: NA; cdr3_aa: CSVDRGSLETQYF; cdr3_nt: TGCAGCGTTGATAGGGGTAGCCTGGAGACCCAGTACTTC
j_call: TRBJ1-1; v_call: TRBV5-8; clone_size: NA; cdr3_length: 15; d_call: TRBD1; cdr3_aa: CASSLTDRPYTEAFF; cdr3_nt: TGTGCCAGCAGCCTAACGGACAGGCCCTACACTGAAGCTTTCTTT
j_call: TRBJ2-4; v_call: TRBV10-2; clone_size: NA; cdr3_length: 14; d_call: NA; cdr3_aa: CATRGELAKNIQYF; cdr3_nt: TGCGCCACCCGTGGAGAACTAGCCAAAAACATTCAGTACTTC
j_call: TRBJ1-1; v_call: TRBV11-2; clone_size: NA; cdr3_length: 14; d_call: TRBD1; cdr3_aa: CASSLEAGGTEAFF; cdr3_nt: TGTGCCAGCAGCTTAGAGGCAGGGGGGACTGAAGCTTTCTTT
j_call: TRBJ2-7; v_call: TRBV7-2; clone_size: NA; cdr3_length: 16; d_call: TRBD2; cdr3_aa: CASSPRGGGSSYEQYF; cdr3_nt: TGTGCCAGCAGCCCGCGAGGCGGGGGATCGTCCTACGAGCAGTACTTC
j_call: TRBJ2-3; v_call: TRBV9; clone_size: NA; cdr3_length: 12; d_call: NA; cdr3_aa: CASSVEGDTQYF; cdr3_nt: TGTGCCAGCAGCGTAGAAGGAGATACGCAGTATTTT
j_call: TRBJ2-5; v_call: TRBV20-1; clone_size: NA; cdr3_length: 9; d_call: NA; cdr3_aa: CSASLSYYF; cdr3_nt: TGCAGTGCTAGCTTGAGCTATTACTTC
j_call: TRBJ1-6; v_call: TRBV7-2; clone_size: NA; cdr3_length: 16; d_call: NA; cdr3_aa: CASSLRQGSDNSPLHF; cdr3_nt: TGTGCCAGCAGCTTACGGCAGGGCTCCGATAATTCACCCCTCCACTTT
j_call: TRBJ2-3; v_call: TRBV7-3; clone_size: NA; cdr3_length: 14; d_call: NA; cdr3_aa: CASSLRGGTDTQYF; cdr3_nt: TGTGCCAGCAGCTTGAGGGGAGGCACAGATACGCAGTATTTT
j_call: TRBJ2-7; v_call: TRBV5-5; clone_size: NA; cdr3_length: 14; d_call: NA; cdr3_aa: CASSLSGSTYEQYF; cdr3_nt: TGTGCCAGCAGCTTGAGCGGCAGCACCTACGAGCAGTACTTC
j_call: TRBJ1-4; v_call: TRBV2; clone_size: NA; cdr3_length: 15; d_call: NA; cdr3_aa: CASSESGGYIEKLFF; cdr3_nt: TGTGCCAGCAGTGAATCGGGGGGCTATATCGAAAAACTGTTTTTT
j_call: TRBJ1-5; v_call: TRBV2; clone_size: NA; cdr3_length: 14; d_call: NA; cdr3_aa: CASTYSVTNQPQHF; cdr3_nt: TGTGCCAGCACTTACAGCGTTACAAATCAGCCCCAGCATTTT
j_call: TRBJ2-1; v_call: TRBV5-4; clone_size: NA; cdr3_length: 16; d_call: TRBD2; cdr3_aa: CASSSGGSSGGTEQFF; cdr3_nt: TGTGCCAGCAGCTCGGGTGGGTCTAGCGGGGGGACTGAGCAGTTCTTC
j_call: TRBJ2-3; v_call: TRBV5-6; clone_size: NA; cdr3_length: 15; d_call: NA; cdr3_aa: CASSLPGPGVDTQYF; cdr3_nt: TGTGCCAGCAGCTTACCGGGCCCAGGGGTCGATACGCAGTATTTT
j_call: TRBJ1-1; v_call: TRBV19; clone_size: NA; cdr3_length: 13; d_call: TRBD1; cdr3_aa: CASSPQGGTEAFF; cdr3_nt: TGTGCCAGTAGTCCTCAGGGGGGCACTGAAGCTTTCTTT
j_call: TRBJ2-3; v_call: TRBV10-1; clone_size: NA; cdr3_length: 14; d_call: NA; cdr3_aa: CASSESGQILGKYF; cdr3_nt: TGCGCCAGCAGTGAGTCAGGGCAGATCCTCGGGAAGTATTTT
j_call: TRBJ1-4; v_call: TRBV5-1; clone_size: NA; cdr3_length: 14; d_call: TRBD1; cdr3_aa: CASSLGQGDEKLFF; cdr3_nt: TGCGCCAGCAGCTTGGGACAGGGCGATGAAAAACTGTTTTTT
j_call: TRBJ2-7; v_call: TRBV29-1; clone_size: NA; cdr3_length: 14; d_call: NA; cdr3_aa: CSVGGQGPAGEQYF; cdr3_nt: TGCAGCGTTGGGGGCCAGGGCCCAGCTGGGGAGCAGTACTTC